This T cell receptor (beta chain) was sequenced for a study of blood T cell repertoires in COVID-19. V was pared by 4 bases and J by 6 bases, with 3 bases of the junction left unmatched. The CDR3 has 14 amino acids. The germline V gene encodes CDR1 MNHEY and CDR2 SVGAGI. Produced via immunoSEQ multiplex PCR; TCRdb's table is partial and in-frame only. The table has about 100,000 clones, approximately 86% seen once. The clonotype was recovered from a man aged 80 or over with acute or convalescent COVID-19. The sequenced sample consisted of peripheral blood. The chain couples TRBV6-5 to TRBJ2-2; 9 bases fit TRBD2. CDR3 nucleotide sequence: TGTGCCAGCAGTTCGGGACTAGCATCCGGGGAGCTGTTTTTT. This encodes CASSSGLASGELFF.